One and the same sample provided the 16 T cell receptor beta chains below, sequenced in a study of a mutant IDH1 vaccine in newly diagnosed glioma. Antigens for these TCRs are unknown. Time point noted: week 5, during vaccination. Each dose of the vaccine consisted of 300 ug of mutant IDH1 20-mer peptide, with topical imiquimod. Produced via immunoSEQ multiplex PCR; TCRdb's table is partial and in-frame only. The sample shows almost 30,000 clones, about 85% of them seen only once. The sample here was peripheral blood mononuclear cells (PBMCs), taken from a glioma patient whose treatment included an IDH1 peptide vaccine. Receptors originate from a woman aged 40 to 50 with glioma. Some clones in this sample may be carry-over from other donors' samples.

Only a few counts were recorded for this clone. The V gene is TRBV28, the J gene TRBJ1-2; D remains unclear. The CDR3 is made up of 11 amino acids. Trimming stripped 8 bases from V and 8 bases from J, with 12 bases between. Germline CDR1 reads MDHEN; CDR2 reads SYDVKM. DNA for the CDR3: TGTGCCAGCGGATCAGGTTTCGGCTACACCTTC. Its translation: CASGSGFGYTF.

The chain employs TRBV7-9 and TRBJ1-2, with a tentative D call TRBD1 (6 bases). This CDR3 spans 17 amino acids. Trimming shortened V by 4 bases and J by 2 bases, and 20 bases separated the two germline ends. CDR1 is SEHNR and CDR2 is FQNEAQ in the germline V gene (reference sequence). The CDR3 loop reads CASSSSGGQGGNYGYTF. The CDR3 region has the DNA TGTGCCAGCAGCTCTTCGGGGGGCCAGGGAGGAAACTATGGCTACACCTTC.

CDR3 amino acids: CASSLGPSGYHNEQFF. The CDR3 bases are TGTGCCAGCAGCTTAGGTCCCTCGGGATACCACAATGAGCAGTTCTTC. This chain uses TRBV7-9 with TRBJ2-1; possibly TRBD2 for D (5 bases). Trimming removed 1 base at V and 5 bases at J, with 15 bases between. This CDR3 comprises 16 residues. Germline CDR1 and CDR2: SEHNR and FQNEAQ (reference sequence).

This chain's CDR3 is CASSEGGVRTDTQYF. CDR3 nucleotide sequence: TGTGCCAGCAGCGAGGGGGGGGTACGCACAGATACGCAGTATTTT. The V and J genes are TRBV9 and TRBJ2-3; tentative D call: TRBD2 (7 bases). Germline assignment: CDR1 SGDLS and CDR2 YYNGEE. The ends were cut back, 3 bases at V and 1 base at J, with 12 bases in the middle. CDR3 length: 15 amino acids.

This clone occurred once. The chain uses TRBV7-3 and TRBJ2-2; D is possibly TRBD2 (5 bases). Trimming shortened V by 5 bases and J by 6 bases, and 10 bases separated the two germline ends. Germline V gives CDR1 SGHTA, CDR2 FQGTGA. CDR3 size: 13 residues. The DNA of the CDR3 is TGTGCCAGCAGCCTCGGACTCCCCGGGGAGCTGTTTTTT. Amino acid sequence: CASSLGLPGELFF.

J is TRBJ1-5 and V is TRBV19; D possibly corresponds to TRBD1 (5 bases). The V end was cut by 5 bases, the J end by 0 bases, with 8 bases between. The germline V gene has CDR1 LNHDA and CDR2 SQIVND (reference sequence). The CDR3 has 14 residues. Here the CDR3 reads CASSYQGSNQPQHF. For the CDR3, the DNA is TGTGCCAGTAGTTATCAGGGTAGCAATCAGCCCCAGCATTTT.

The chain combines TRBV6-5 with TRBJ2-7; 9 positions match TRBD2. Germline V lookup: CDR1 MNHEY, CDR2 SVGAGI. This CDR3 has 14 amino acids. V shed 6 bases and J 9 bases; nucleotides not matched to a gene: 12. The CDR3 nucleotides are TGTGCCAGCAGACCCACGGGACTAGCTGAAGGGCAGTACTTC. Protein sequence: CASRPTGLAEGQYF.

This chain joins TRBV5-1 and TRBJ1-1, with D possibly being TRBD1 (5 bases). V shed 5 bases and J shed 1 base, with 12 bases lying between them. The germline gives CDR1 SGHRS, CDR2 YFSETQ. There are 14 residues in the CDR3. CDR3 in DNA: TGCGCCAGCAGTTCGCGGGGGGGGAACACTGAAGCTTTCTTT. This sequence encodes CASSSRGGNTEAFF.

This clone occurred a few times. V usage is TRBV19 and J usage is TRBJ1-5; D is ambiguous. CDR1 and CDR2 (germline): LNHDA, SQIVND (reference sequence). This CDR3 contains 13 residues. V was trimmed by 1 base and J by 2 bases, leaving 3 bases between them. This chain's CDR3 is CASSIGGNQPQHF. In DNA form, the CDR3 reads TGTGCCAGTAGTATAGGGGGCAATCAGCCCCAGCATTTT.

The chain recombines TRBV15 with TRBJ1-3; D call uncertain. Germline values: CDR1 LNHNV, CDR2 YYDKDF (reference sequence). The CDR3 is made up of 13 amino acids. Trimming took 5 bases from V and 0 from J, leaving 5 bases between them. The CDR3 region is CATSLASGNTIYF. The CDR3 DNA is TGTGCCACCAGCTTGGCCTCTGGAAACACCATATATTTT.

In this sample, this clone turned up a few times. V gene TRBV19 combines with J gene TRBJ1-2, with 7 bases fitting TRBD1. The CDR3 sequence is 13 residues long. In germline, CDR1 is LNHDA, CDR2 SQIVND (reference sequence). The trim removed 4 bases at V and 7 bases at J, leaving 6 bases unmatched. This chain's CDR3 is CASSKGQARGYTF. CDR3 in DNA: TGTGCCAGTAGTAAAGGACAGGCCCGTGGCTACACCTTC.

The chain couples TRBV6-5 to TRBJ2-1; 7 bases line up with TRBD2. Per germline, CDR1 MNHEY and CDR2 SVGAGI. There are 15 residues in the CDR3. Germline trimming cut 6 bases from V and 0 bases from J; bases unmatched to any gene: 5. Written as DNA, the CDR3 is TGTGCCAGCAGCAAACTAGCGTCCTCCTACAATGAGCAGTTCTTC. Its protein product is CASSKLASSYNEQFF.

The J gene is TRBJ2-6, the V gene TRBV7-9, with no clear D. There are 15 residues in the CDR3. Trimming shortened V by 7 bases and J by 0 bases, and 10 bases separated the two germline ends. Germline V lookup: CDR1 SEHNR, CDR2 FQNEAQ (reference sequence). The CDR3 spells CASTLASSGANVLTF. For the CDR3, the DNA is TGTGCCAGCACCCTCGCTAGCTCTGGGGCCAACGTCCTGACTTTC.

The count of this clone is one. The V gene is TRBV28, the J gene TRBJ1-1, with D perhaps TRBD1 (6 bases). V lost 4 bases and J lost 2, with 23 bases in between. In germline, CDR1 is MDHEN, CDR2 SYDVKM. The length of the CDR3 is 18 residues. CDR3 amino acids: CASSSTFWGPSSNTEAFF. In DNA form, the CDR3 reads TGTGCCAGCAGTTCGACCTTTTGGGGGCCATCTTCTAACACTGAAGCTTTCTTT.

The chain couples TRBV25-1 to TRBJ2-1, with D unresolved. CDR1 MGHDK and CDR2 SYGVNS come from the germline V gene. CDR3 length: 14 residues. Trimming took off 5 bases at V and 6 bases at J, with 14 bases between the two ends. The CDR3 bases are TGTGCCAGCAGTCCCGTACATGTGGGCAATGAGCAGTTCTTC. Amino acids: CASSPVHVGNEQFF.

This sequence joins TRBV11-2 and TRBJ1-4, with 8 bases identical to TRBD1. Germline trimming cut 3 bases from V and 8 bases from J; bases unmatched to any gene: 8. Germline CDR1 is SGHAT and CDR2 is FQNNGV. This CDR3 comprises 15 residues. The CDR3 DNA reads as TGTGCCAGCAGCTTTGCCGGGACAGGAGGCGAAAAACTGTTTTTT. Its protein is CASSFAGTGGEKLFF.